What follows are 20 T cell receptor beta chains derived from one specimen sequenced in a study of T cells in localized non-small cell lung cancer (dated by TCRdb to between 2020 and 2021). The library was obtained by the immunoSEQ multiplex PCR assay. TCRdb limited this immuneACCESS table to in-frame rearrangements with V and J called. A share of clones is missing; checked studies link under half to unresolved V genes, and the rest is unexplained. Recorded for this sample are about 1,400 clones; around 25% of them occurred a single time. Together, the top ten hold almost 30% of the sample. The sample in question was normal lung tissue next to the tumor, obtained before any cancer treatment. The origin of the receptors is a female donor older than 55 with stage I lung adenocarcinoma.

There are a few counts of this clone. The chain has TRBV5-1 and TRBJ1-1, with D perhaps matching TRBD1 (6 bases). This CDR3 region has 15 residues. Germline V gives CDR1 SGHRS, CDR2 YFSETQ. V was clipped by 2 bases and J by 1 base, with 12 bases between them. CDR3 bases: TGCGCCAGCAGCTTCCGGGAGGGACAGAACACTGAAGCTTTCTTT. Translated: CASSFREGQNTEAFF. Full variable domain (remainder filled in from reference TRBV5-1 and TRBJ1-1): KAGVTQTPRYLIKTRGQQVTLSCSPISGHRSVSWYQQTPGQGLQFLFEYFSETQRNKGNFPGRFSGRQFSNSRSEMNVSTLELGDSALYLCASSFREGQNTEAFFGQGTRLTVV.

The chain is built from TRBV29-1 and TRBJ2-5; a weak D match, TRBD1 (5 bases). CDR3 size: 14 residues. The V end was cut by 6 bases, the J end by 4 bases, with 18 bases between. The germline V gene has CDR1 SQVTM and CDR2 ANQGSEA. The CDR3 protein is CSVGTGPQGETQYF. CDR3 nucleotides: TGCAGCGTGGGTACCGGGCCCCAGGGAGAGACCCAGTACTTC.

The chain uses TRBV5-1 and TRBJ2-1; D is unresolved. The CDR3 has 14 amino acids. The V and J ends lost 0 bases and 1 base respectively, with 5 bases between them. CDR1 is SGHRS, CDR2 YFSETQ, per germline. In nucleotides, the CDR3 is TGCGCCAGCAGCTTGGGTGGTTCCTACAATGAGCAGTTCTTC. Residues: CASSLGGSYNEQFF.

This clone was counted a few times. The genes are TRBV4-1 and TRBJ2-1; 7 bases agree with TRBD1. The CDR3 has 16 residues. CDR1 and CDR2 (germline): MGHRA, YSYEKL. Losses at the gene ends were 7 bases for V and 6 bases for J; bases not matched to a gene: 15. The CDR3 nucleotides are TGCGCCAGCACCCTAGGCCGCCCGGACAGGTTCAATGAGCAGTTCTTC. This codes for CASTLGRPDRFNEQFF.

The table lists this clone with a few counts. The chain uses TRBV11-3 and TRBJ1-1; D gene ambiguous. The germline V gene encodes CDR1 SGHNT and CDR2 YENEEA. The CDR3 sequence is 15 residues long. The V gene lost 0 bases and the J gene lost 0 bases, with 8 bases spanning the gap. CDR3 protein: CASSLDGGVNTEAFF. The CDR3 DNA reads TGTGCCAGCAGCTTAGACGGCGGGGTGAACACTGAAGCTTTCTTT.

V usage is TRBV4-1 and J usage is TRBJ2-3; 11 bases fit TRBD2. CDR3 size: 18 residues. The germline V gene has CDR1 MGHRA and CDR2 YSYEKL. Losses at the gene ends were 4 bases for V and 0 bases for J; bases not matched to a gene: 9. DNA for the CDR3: TGCGCCAGCAGCCCACCCGGGACTAGCGGACCTAGCACAGATACGCAGTATTTT. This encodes CASSPPGTSGPSTDTQYF.

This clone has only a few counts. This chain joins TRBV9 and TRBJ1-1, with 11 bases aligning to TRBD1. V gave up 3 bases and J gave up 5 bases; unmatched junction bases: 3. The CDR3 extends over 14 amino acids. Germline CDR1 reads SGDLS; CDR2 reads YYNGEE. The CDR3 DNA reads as TGTGCCAGCAGCGCAGGGGACAGGGGGACTGAAGCTTTCTTT. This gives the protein CASSAGDRGTEAFF.

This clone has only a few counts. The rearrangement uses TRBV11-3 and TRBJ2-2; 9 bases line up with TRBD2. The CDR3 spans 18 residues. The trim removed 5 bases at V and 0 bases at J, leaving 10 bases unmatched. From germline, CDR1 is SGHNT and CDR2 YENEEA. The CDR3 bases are TGTGCCAGCAGCCAAAGATCTAGCGGGACCTCGAACACCGGGGAGCTGTTTTTT. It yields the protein CASSQRSSGTSNTGELFF.

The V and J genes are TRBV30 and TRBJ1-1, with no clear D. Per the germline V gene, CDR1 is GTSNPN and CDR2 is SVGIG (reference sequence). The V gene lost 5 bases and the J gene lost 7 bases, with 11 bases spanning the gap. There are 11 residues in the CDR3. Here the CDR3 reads CAWGLVDEAFF. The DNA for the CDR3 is TGTGCCTGGGGGCTGGTGGATGAAGCTTTCTTT.

In nucleotides, the CDR3 is TGTGCCAGCAGTTTAAGGGGACAGGGAAGAGAGACCCAGTACTTC. Its protein product is CASSLRGQGRETQYF. This rearrangement joins TRBV28 to TRBJ2-5, with 9 bases that match TRBD1. Trimming cost V 2 bases and J 4 bases; bases outside gene matches: 5. The CDR3 runs to 15 residues. Germline values: CDR1 MDHEN, CDR2 SYDVKM.

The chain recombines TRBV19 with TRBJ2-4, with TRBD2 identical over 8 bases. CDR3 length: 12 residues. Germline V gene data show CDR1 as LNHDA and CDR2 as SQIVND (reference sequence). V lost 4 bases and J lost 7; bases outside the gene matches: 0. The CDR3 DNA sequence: TGTGCCAGTAGTAGCGGGAGGAACATTCAGTACTTC. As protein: CASSSGRNIQYF.

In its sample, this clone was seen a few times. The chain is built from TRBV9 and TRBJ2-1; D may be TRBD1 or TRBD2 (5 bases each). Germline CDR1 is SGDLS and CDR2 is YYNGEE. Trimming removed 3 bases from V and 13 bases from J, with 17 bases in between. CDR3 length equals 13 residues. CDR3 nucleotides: TGTGCCAGCAGCGACAACCGGGACGCCTCCCAGTTCTTC. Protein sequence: CASSDNRDASQFF.

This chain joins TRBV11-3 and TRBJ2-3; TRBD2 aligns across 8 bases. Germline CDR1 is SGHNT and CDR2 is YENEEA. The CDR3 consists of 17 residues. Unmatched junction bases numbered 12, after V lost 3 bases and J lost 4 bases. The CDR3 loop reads CASSFNPAGVVADTQYF. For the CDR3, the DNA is TGTGCCAGCAGCTTTAACCCAGCGGGAGTGGTCGCAGATACGCAGTATTTT.

DNA of the CDR3: TGCGCCAGCAGTCTTGGGACAGGCGAAGCTTTCTTT. Protein sequence: CASSLGTGEAFF. This chain joins TRBV10-1 and TRBJ1-1, with TRBD1 matching over 8 bases. Germline lookup yields CDR1 WNHNN and CDR2 SYGVQD (reference sequence). This CDR3 is built from 12 residues. The V segment lost 5 bases and the J segment 8 bases; nucleotides outside the gene matches: 4.

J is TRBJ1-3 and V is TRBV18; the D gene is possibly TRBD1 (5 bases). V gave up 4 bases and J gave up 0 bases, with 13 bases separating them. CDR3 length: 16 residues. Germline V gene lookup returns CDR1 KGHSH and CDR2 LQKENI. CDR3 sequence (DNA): TGTGCCAGCTCACGGAGCAGGGAAAGCTCTGGAAACACCATATATTTT. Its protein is CASSRSRESSGNTIYF.

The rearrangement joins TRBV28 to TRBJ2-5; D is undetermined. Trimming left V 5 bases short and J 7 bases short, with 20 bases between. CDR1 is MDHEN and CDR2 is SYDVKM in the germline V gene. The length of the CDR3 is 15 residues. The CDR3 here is CASSKNKATHGTQYF. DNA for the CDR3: TGTGCCAGCAGTAAGAATAAGGCCACCCATGGGACCCAGTACTTC.

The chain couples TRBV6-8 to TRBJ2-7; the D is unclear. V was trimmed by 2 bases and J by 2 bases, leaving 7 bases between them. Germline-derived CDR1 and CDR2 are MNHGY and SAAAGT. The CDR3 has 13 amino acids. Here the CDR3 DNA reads TGTGCCAGCAGTTACGGCAGTACCTACGAGCAGTACTTC. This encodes CASSYGSTYEQYF.

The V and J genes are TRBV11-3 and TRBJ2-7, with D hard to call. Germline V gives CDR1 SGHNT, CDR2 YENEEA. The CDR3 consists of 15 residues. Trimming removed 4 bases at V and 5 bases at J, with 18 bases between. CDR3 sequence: CASSYTWGTNDEQYF. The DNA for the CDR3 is TGTGCCAGCAGCTATACGTGGGGAACAAACGACGAGCAGTACTTC.

The CDR3 sequence: CASSLDFGGLSTEAFF. The DNA for the CDR3 is TGTGCCAGCAGCTTGGATTTTGGCGGACTCTCCACTGAAGCTTTCTTT. This chain joins TRBV11-3 and TRBJ1-1; no firm D call. The germline V gene encodes CDR1 SGHNT and CDR2 YENEEA. The CDR3 spans 16 residues. V was cut by 3 bases and J by 4 bases, with 18 bases left in between. The full variable domain, rest sourced from reference TRBV11-3 and TRBJ1-1, is EAGVVQSPRYKIIEKKQPVAFWCNPISGHNTLYWYLQNLGQGPELLIRYENEEAVDDSQLPKDRFSAERLKGVDSTLKIQPAELGDSAVYLCASSLDFGGLSTEAFFGQGTRLTVV.

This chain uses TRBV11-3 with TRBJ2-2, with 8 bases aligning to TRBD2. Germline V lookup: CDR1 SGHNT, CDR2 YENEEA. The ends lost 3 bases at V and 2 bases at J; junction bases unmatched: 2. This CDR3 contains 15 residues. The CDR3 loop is CASSFSGTNTGELFF. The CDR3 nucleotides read TGTGCCAGCAGCTTTAGCGGGACAAACACCGGGGAGCTGTTTTTT. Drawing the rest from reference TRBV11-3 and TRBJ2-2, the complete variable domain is EAGVVQSPRYKIIEKKQPVAFWCNPISGHNTLYWYLQNLGQGPELLIRYENEEAVDDSQLPKDRFSAERLKGVDSTLKIQPAELGDSAVYLCASSFSGTNTGELFFGEGSRLTVL.